This TCR beta chain emerged from a study of T cell repertoires in cytomegalovirus infection. Whole-study results and caveats: Totalled public TCR beta family frequency picked out people who carried CMV plus the relevant HLA.

Trimming left V 5 bases short and J 4 bases short, with 14 bases between. Germline V gene data show CDR1 as SGHTA and CDR2 as FQGNSA. The CDR3 totals 14 residues. TCRdb re-derived calls from the reads in MiXCR, one entry per CDR3 protein. The sample consists of 570,000 or so distinct CDR3 sequences, 40% of them appearing once. As for this clonotype: Its specificity is not known.

The receptor was derived from a human donor in good health (CMV status not recorded). Some clones in this sample may be carry-over from other donors' samples. The sample here was cultured PBMCs, taken from culture after CMV antigen stimulation. V and J are TRBV7-2 and TRBJ1-1, with D uncertain. The CDR3 region has the DNA TGTGCCAGCAGCGTCCGCGTCGGAGGCACTGAAGCTTTCTTT. Protein sequence: CASSVRVGGTEAFF.